This TCR beta chain is from a study of T cell changes during pregnancy in multiple sclerosis. TCRdb keeps only in-frame clones here, not all; method: immunoSEQ multiplex PCR. The sample gives tens of thousands of clones, over 85% of which show up once; under 2% is in the top ten. Germline V gene sequence: CDR1 LNHDA, CDR2 SQIVND (reference sequence). The CDR3 has 17 residues. Trimming pared 3 bases from V and 1 base from J, leaving 16 bases between. The source material was peripheral blood, sampled after pregnancy. This receptor was identified in a female donor in good health, enrolled as a control in a pregnancy study. The chain combines TRBV19 with TRBJ2-1; maybe TRBD2 (6 bases). The CDR3 coding sequence is TGTGCCAGTAGTATTCCGACCACGACTAGGTCCTACAATGAGCAGTTCTTC. Translation gives CASSIPTTTRSYNEQFF.